A single sample gave rise to the 19 T cell receptor beta chains below, sequenced in a study of human T cells and chemical hapten exposure. The time point was: patch test 1, 2 weeks after DPC sensitization. Treatment noted: therapeutic diphenylcyclopropenone sensitization with weekly scalp DPC. Via MiXCR, TCRdb re-called the RACE reads, giving one row per CDR3 protein. Found here are fewer than 400,000 distinct CDR3 sequences, around 7% of them singletons; the top ten hold around 8.2%. The sample was whole blood, taken in connection with sensitization to the hapten diphenylcyclopropenone (DPC). These receptors were taken from a woman younger than 30 with alopecia areata. Some clones in this sample may be carry-over from other donors' samples.

The sample holds many counts of this clonotype. The chain recombines TRBV10-3 with TRBJ2-1; D possibly uses TRBD1 or TRBD2 (6 bases each). This CDR3 is 12 amino acids long. Germline CDR1 ENHRY, CDR2 SYGVKD. V was shortened by 6 bases and J by 7 bases, with 10 bases between the two germline ends. The CDR3 protein is CAISQGGNEQFF. The CDR3 DNA reads TGTGCCATCAGCCAAGGGGGGAATGAGCAGTTCTTC.

This chain connects TRBV5-4 to TRBJ2-1, with no clear D. The V gene lost 3 bases and the J gene lost 5 bases, with 3 bases spanning the gap. CDR1 SGHNT and CDR2 YYREEE come from the germline V gene (reference sequence). The CDR3 is made up of 11 amino acids. CDR3 nucleotides: TGTGCCAGCAGCTATGACAATGAGCAGTTCTTC. It codes for CASSYDNEQFF.

In this sample, this clonotype turned up a few times. The V call is TRBV5-6, the J call TRBJ1-5, with D hard to call. V was clipped by 4 bases and J by 4 bases, with 6 bases between them. Germline lookup yields CDR1 SGHDT and CDR2 YYEEEE. The CDR3 runs 12 residues. For the CDR3, the DNA is TGTGCCAGCAGCAAACTAAATCAGCCCCAGCATTTT. This encodes CASSKLNQPQHF.

This chain joins TRBV12-3 or TRBV12-4 and TRBJ2-3, with 12 bases matching TRBD2. The trim removed 6 bases at V and 0 bases at J, leaving 10 bases unmatched. There are 18 residues in the CDR3. In DNA form, the CDR3 reads TGTGCCAGCAGCGTGCTAGCGGGGGGGTACGATAGCACAGATACGCAGTATTTT. Its protein is CASSVLAGGYDSTDTQYF.

This clonotype has at least ten counts. The chain employs TRBV25-1 and TRBJ2-7, with 7 bases aligning to TRBD1. V lost 4 bases, J lost 7 bases, and 7 bases stayed unmatched. The CDR3 spans 13 residues. Germline V gene data show CDR1 as MGHDK and CDR2 as SYGVNS. The CDR3 nucleotides read TGTGCCAGCAGTGCAACAGGGGTGAGGGAGCAGTACTTC. Amino acids: CASSATGVREQYF.

This clonotype has at least ten counts. In DNA, the CDR3 is TGCAGTGTATCAGCTGGGGCCAACGTCCTGACTTTC. Amino acids: CSVSAGANVLTF. This chain links TRBV20-1 with TRBJ2-6; D ambiguous. Germline CDR1 is DFQATT and CDR2 is SNEGSKA (reference sequence). The CDR3 has 12 residues. V lost 7 bases, J lost 2 bases, and 6 bases lay in between.

The chain carries TRBV7-9 and TRBJ1-4; D unresolved. The CDR3 totals 12 residues. From germline, CDR1 is SEHNR and CDR2 FQNEAQ (reference sequence). Trimming removed 1 base at V and 6 bases at J, with 3 bases between. The CDR3 loop is CASSLEDEKLFF. The CDR3 DNA reads as TGTGCCAGCAGCTTAGAGGATGAAAAACTGTTTTTT.

This clonotype occurred a few times. The chain employs TRBV5-1 and TRBJ2-1; TRBD2 might be the D (7 bases). With 4 bases removed from V and 5 bases from J, the gap between germline ends came to 16 bases. This CDR3 is built from 15 residues. Germline V lookup: CDR1 SGHRS, CDR2 YFSETQ. CDR3 nucleotides: TGCGCCAGCAGCCCCGGGGGGCGGGGCAACAATGAGCAGTTCTTC. It translates to CASSPGGRGNNEQFF.

This chain connects TRBV6-2 or TRBV6-3 to TRBJ1-2, with D maybe TRBD1 (5 bases). The length of the CDR3 is 12 residues. Germline CDR1 and CDR2: MNHEY and SVGEGT. Trimming took off 2 bases at V and 8 bases at J, with 9 bases between the two ends. The chain's CDR3 is CASSYVGPGYTF. DNA of the CDR3: TGTGCCAGCAGTTACGTGGGACCAGGCTACACCTTC.

The chain uses TRBV7-9 and TRBJ2-3, with 13 bases that match TRBD2. The germline gives CDR1 SEHNR, CDR2 FQNEAQ (reference sequence). The junction had 8 bases not matched to a gene; V was cut back by 5 bases and J by 6 bases. This CDR3 spans 16 amino acids. The CDR3 loop is CASSRGTSGEADTQYF. The CDR3 DNA is TGTGCCAGCAGCCGAGGGACTAGCGGGGAGGCGGATACGCAGTATTTT. Together with reference TRBV7-9 and TRBJ2-3, the CDR3 gives the full variable domain: DTGVSQNPRHKITKRGQNVTFRCDPISEHNRLYWYRQTLGQGPEFLTYFQNEAQLEKSRLLSDRFSAERPKGSFSTLEIQRTEQGDSAMYLCASSRGTSGEADTQYFGPGTRLTVL.

The chain links TRBV12-3 or TRBV12-4 to TRBJ2-3; 12 nucleotides agree with TRBD2. The ends lost 8 bases at V and 0 bases at J; junction bases unmatched: 0. This CDR3 is 14 amino acids long. In DNA, the CDR3 is TGTGCCAGCGGACTAGCGGGAAGCACAGATACGCAGTATTTT. Protein product: CASGLAGSTDTQYF.

This clonotype occurred a few times. The V and J genes are TRBV7-9 and TRBJ2-3; D is uncertain. The CDR3 extends over 17 amino acids. Germline assignment: CDR1 SEHNR and CDR2 FQNEAQ (reference sequence). Trimming removed 2 bases at V and 4 bases at J, with 19 bases between. The CDR3 loop is CASSLQSGPPLADTQYF. CDR3 DNA: TGTGCCAGCAGCTTACAATCAGGACCCCCATTGGCAGATACGCAGTATTTT.

This clonotype was counted between two and nine times. The genes are TRBV7-3 and TRBJ1-3; D call uncertain. The germline V and J ends were trimmed by 2 bases and 0 bases, with 11 bases remaining between them. CDR1 is SGHTA and CDR2 is FQGTGA in the germline V gene. This CDR3 has 16 residues. Written as DNA, the CDR3 is TGTGCCAGCAGCTTACCGGGTCAGTACTCTGGAAACACCATATATTTT. Its translation: CASSLPGQYSGNTIYF.

At least ten counts were recorded for this clonotype. V and J are TRBV4-2 and TRBJ1-6; D not certain. The CDR3 covers 14 residues. V gave up 1 base and J gave up 9 bases, with 10 bases separating them. Germline CDR1 LGHNA, CDR2 YNFKEQ. The CDR3 sequence is CASSQGVAGSPLHF. The CDR3 DNA follows: TGTGCCAGCAGCCAAGGGGTCGCAGGTTCACCCCTCCACTTT.

This clonotype was counted between two and nine times. The chain joins TRBV5-1 to TRBJ1-2, with TRBD1 matching 8 bases. Trimming removed 3 bases from V and 7 bases from J; junction bases left unmatched: 8. CDR1 and CDR2 from the germline V gene are SGHRS and YFSETQ. This CDR3 is built from 14 residues. The chain's CDR3 is CASSSTTGDFGYTF. The CDR3 nucleotides are TGCGCCAGCAGCTCCACGACAGGGGATTTTGGCTACACCTTC.

This clonotype was detected ten times or more. The chain uses TRBV27 and TRBJ2-7, with D possibly called TRBD1 or TRBD2 (5 bases each). V lost 6 bases and J lost 3, with 12 bases in between. CDR3 length: 13 residues. Germline V gene lookup returns CDR1 MNHEY and CDR2 SMNVEV (reference sequence). For the CDR3, the DNA is TGTGCCAGCAGCCTGGGACGGAACTACGAGCAGTACTTC. Protein product: CASSLGRNYEQYF.

In its sample, this clonotype was seen many times. V gene TRBV11-2 combines with J gene TRBJ2-7; 10 bases fit TRBD2. In germline, CDR1 is SGHAT, CDR2 FQNNGV. V dropped 1 base and J dropped 2; count of bases not matched to a gene: 11. This CDR3 spans 18 amino acids. CDR3 protein: CASSLVRVAGGRTYEQYF. The DNA of the CDR3 is TGTGCCAGCAGCTTAGTTAGGGTAGCGGGGGGTCGAACCTACGAGCAGTACTTC.

This sequence joins TRBV7-2 and TRBJ2-5; TRBD2 matches at 8 bases. Germline-derived CDR1 and CDR2 are SGHTA and FQGNSA. V gave up 6 bases and J gave up 2 bases; unmatched junction bases: 5. CDR3 length: 14 residues. CDR3 protein: CASRLGGGQETQYF. For the CDR3, the DNA is TGTGCCAGCAGACTGGGCGGGGGGCAAGAGACCCAGTACTTC.

This clonotype has at least ten counts. This rearrangement joins TRBV29-1 to TRBJ2-3; the D is unclear. The length of the CDR3 is 12 residues. Deletions cut 3 bases from V and 4 bases from J, with 8 bases between. The V gene's germline CDR1 is SQVTM and CDR2 ANQGSEA. CDR3 bases: TGCAGCGTTGAGAGGCGGCCAGATACGCAGTATTTT. It codes for CSVERRPDTQYF.